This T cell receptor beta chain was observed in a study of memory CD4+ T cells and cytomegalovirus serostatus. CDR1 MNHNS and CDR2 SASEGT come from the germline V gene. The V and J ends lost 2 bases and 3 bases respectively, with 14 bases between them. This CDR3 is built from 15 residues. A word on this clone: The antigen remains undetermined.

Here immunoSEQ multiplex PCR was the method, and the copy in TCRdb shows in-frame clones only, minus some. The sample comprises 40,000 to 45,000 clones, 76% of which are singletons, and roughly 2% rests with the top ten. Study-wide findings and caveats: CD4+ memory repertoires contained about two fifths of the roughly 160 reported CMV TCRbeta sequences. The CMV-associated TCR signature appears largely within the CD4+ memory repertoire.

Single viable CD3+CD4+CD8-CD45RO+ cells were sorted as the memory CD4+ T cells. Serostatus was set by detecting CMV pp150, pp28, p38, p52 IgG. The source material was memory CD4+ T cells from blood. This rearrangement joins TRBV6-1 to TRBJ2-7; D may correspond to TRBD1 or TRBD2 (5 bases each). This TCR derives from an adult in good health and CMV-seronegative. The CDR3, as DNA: TGTGCCAGCAGTGAACCCGGGACGCTTCTCTACGAGCAGTACTTC. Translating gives CASSEPGTLLYEQYF.